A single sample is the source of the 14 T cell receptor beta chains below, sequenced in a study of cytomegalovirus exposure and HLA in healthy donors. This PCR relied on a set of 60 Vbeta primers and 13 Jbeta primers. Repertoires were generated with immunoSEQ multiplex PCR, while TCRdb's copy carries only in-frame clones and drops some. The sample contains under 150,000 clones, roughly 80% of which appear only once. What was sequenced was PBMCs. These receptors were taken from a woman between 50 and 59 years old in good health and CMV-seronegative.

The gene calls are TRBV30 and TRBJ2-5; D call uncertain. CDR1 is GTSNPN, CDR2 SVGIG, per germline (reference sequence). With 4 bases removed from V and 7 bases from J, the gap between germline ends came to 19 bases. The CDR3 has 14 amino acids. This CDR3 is CAWTLGLPAGTQYF. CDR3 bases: TGTGCCTGGACCTTGGGCCTCCCTGCCGGGACCCAGTACTTC.

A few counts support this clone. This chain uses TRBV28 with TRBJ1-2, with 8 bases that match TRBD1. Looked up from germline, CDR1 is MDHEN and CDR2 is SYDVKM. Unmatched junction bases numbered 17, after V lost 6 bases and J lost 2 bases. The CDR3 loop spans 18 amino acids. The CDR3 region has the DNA TGTGCCAGCAGCTTTATTGCCTTCCGGACAGGGACCAACTATGGCTACACCTTC. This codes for CASSFIAFRTGTNYGYTF.

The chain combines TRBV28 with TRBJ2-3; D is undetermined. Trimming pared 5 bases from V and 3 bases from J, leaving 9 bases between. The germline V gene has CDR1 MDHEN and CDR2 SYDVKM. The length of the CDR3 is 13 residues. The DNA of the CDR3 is TGTGCCAGCAGTCCCCCCCAGACAGATACGCAGTATTTT. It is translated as CASSPPQTDTQYF.

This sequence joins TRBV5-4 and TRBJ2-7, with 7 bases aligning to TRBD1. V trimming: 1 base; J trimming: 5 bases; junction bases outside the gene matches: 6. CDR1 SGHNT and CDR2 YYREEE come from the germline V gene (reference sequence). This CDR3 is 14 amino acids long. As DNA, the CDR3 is TGTGCCAGCAGCTTGCTCCGACAGGGAAACGAGCAGTACTTC. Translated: CASSLLRQGNEQYF.

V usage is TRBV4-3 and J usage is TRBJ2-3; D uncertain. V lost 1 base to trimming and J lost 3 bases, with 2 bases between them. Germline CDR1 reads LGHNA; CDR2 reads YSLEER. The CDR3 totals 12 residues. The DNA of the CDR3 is TGCGCCAGCAGCCAAGCGACAGATACGCAGTATTTT. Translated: CASSQATDTQYF.

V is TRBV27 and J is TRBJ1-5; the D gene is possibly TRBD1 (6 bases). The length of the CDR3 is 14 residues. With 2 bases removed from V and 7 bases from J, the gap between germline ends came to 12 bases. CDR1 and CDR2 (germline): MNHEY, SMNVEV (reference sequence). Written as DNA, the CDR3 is TGTGCCAGCAGTTTAGGGGCAGGGGCGCAGCCCCAGCATTTT. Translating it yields CASSLGAGAQPQHF.

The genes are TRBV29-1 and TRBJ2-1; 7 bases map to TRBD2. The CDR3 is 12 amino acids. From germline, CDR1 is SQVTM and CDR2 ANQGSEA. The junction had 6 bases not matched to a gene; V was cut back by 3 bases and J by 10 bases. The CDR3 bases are TGCAGCGTTGACGCTAGCGGCGGGGAGCAGTTCTTC. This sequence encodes CSVDASGGEQFF.

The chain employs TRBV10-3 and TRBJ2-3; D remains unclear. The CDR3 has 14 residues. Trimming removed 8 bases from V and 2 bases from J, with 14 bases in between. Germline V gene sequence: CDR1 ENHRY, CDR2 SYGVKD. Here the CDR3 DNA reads TGTGCCATCTCGGTGGGCCAAATCACAGATACGCAGTATTTT. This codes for CAISVGQITDTQYF.

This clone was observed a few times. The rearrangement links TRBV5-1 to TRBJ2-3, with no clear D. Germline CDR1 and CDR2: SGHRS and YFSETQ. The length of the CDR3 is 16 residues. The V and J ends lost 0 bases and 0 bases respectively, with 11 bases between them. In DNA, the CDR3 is TGCGCCAGCAGCTTGGTCGATGCGGCTAGCACAGATACGCAGTATTTT. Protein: CASSLVDAASTDTQYF.

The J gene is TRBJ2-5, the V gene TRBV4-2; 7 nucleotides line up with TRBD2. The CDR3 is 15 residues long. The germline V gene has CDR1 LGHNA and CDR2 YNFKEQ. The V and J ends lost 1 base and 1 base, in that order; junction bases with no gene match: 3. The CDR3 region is CASSQGAGTQETQYF. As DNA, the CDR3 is TGTGCCAGCAGCCAAGGAGCGGGGACCCAAGAGACCCAGTACTTC.

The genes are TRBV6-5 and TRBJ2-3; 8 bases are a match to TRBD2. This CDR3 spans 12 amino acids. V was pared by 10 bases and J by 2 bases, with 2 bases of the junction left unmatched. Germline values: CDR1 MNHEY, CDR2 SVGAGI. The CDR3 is CATGGDTDTQYF. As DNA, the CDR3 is TGTGCCACGGGGGGGGACACAGATACGCAGTATTTT.

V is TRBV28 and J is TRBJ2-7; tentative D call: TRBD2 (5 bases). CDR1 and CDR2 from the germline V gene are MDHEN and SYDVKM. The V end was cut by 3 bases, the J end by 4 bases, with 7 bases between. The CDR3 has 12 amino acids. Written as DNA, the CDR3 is TGTGCCAGCAGTTTGGGCGGGTACGAGCAGTACTTC. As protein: CASSLGGYEQYF.

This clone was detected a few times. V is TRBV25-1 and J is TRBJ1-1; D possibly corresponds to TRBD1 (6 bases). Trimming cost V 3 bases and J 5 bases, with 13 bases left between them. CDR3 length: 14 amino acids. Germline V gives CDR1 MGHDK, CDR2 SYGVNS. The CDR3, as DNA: TGTGCCAGCAGTGATCCGAGGGGGTGGACTGAAGCTTTCTTT. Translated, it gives CASSDPRGWTEAFF.

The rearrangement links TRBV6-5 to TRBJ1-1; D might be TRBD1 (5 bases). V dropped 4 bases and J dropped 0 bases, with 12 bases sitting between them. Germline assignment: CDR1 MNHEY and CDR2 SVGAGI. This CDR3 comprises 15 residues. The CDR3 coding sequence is TGTGCCAGCAGTTCTCGGGGGTACATGAACACTGAAGCTTTCTTT. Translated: CASSSRGYMNTEAFF.